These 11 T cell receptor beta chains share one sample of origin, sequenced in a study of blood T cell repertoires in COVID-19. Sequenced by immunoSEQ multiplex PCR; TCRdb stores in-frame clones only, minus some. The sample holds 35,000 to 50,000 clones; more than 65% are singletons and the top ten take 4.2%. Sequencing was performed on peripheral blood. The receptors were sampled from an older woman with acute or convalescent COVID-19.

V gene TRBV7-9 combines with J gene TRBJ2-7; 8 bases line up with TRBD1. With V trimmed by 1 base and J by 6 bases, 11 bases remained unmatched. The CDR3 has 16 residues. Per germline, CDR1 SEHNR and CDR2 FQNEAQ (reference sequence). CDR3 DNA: TGTGCCAGCAGCTTAGGCGGACAGGGTAATCTTCCCGAGCAGTACTTC. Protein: CASSLGGQGNLPEQYF. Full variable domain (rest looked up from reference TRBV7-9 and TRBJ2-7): DTGVSQNPRHKITKRGQNVTFRCDPISEHNRLYWYRQTLGQGPEFLTYFQNEAQLEKSRLLSDRFSAERPKGSFSTLEIQRTEQGDSAMYLCASSLGGQGNLPEQYFGPGTRLTVT.

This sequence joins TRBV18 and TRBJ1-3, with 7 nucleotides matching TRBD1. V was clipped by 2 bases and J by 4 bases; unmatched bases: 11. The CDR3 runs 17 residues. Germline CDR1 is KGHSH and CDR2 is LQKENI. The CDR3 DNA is TGTGCCAGCTCACCAGACAGGGCCAAAATGGCGGGAAACACCATATATTTT. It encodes CASSPDRAKMAGNTIYF.

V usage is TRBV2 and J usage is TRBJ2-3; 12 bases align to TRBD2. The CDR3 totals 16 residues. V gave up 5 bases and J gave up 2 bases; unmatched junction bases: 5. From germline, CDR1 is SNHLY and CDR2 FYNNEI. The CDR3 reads CASSPGLAGFTDTQYF. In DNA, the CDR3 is TGTGCCAGCAGTCCCGGACTAGCGGGATTCACAGATACGCAGTATTTT.

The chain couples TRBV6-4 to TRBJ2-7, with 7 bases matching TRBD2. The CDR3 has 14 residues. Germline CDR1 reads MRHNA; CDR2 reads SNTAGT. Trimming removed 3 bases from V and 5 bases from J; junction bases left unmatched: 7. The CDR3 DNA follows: TGTGCCAGCAGTGAGGGGGGGACGAAGGACGAGCAGTACTTC. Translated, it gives CASSEGGTKDEQYF.

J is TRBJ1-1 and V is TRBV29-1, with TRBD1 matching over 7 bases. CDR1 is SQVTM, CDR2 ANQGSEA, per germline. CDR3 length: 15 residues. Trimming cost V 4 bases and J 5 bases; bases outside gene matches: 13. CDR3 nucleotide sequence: TGCAGCGTTGGACAGGGAGGAGTGGTGAGGACTGAAGCTTTCTTT. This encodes CSVGQGGVVRTEAFF.

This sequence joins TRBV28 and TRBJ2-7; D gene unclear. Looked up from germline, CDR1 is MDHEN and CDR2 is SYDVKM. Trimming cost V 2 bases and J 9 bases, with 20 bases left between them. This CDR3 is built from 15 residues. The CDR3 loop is CASSLGHQVPTRQYF. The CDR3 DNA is TGTGCCAGCAGTTTAGGTCATCAGGTCCCTACGAGGCAGTACTTC.

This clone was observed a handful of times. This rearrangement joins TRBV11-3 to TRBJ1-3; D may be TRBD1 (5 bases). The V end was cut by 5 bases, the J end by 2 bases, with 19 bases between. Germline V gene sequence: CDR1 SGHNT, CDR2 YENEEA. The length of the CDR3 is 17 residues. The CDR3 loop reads CASSPWDLATAGNTIYF. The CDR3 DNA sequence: TGTGCCAGCAGCCCCTGGGACTTGGCAACAGCTGGAAACACCATATATTTT.

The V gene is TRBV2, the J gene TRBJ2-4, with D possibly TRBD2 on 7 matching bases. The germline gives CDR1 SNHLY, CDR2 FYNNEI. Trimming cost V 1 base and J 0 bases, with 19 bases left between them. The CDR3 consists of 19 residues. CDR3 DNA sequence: TGTGCCAGCAGTGAAGGGGGGGGCTTTCGAGGGATAGCCAAAAACATTCAGTACTTC. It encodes CASSEGGGFRGIAKNIQYF.

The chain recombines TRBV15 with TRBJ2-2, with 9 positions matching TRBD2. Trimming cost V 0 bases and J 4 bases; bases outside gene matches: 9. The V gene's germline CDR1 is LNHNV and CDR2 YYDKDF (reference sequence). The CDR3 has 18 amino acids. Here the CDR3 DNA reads TGTGCCACCAGCAGAGATCTAAGCGGGAGGATTGGCACCGGGGAGCTGTTTTTT. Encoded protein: CATSRDLSGRIGTGELFF.

CDR3 protein: CASSLDSLGETQYF. CDR3 bases: TGTGCCAGTAGTCTGGACAGCTTAGGAGAGACCCAGTACTTC. The chain couples TRBV19 to TRBJ2-5; possibly TRBD1 for D (6 bases). The CDR3 sequence is 14 residues long. The germline CDR1 and CDR2 sequences are LNHDA and SQIVND (reference sequence). V lost 5 bases, J lost 4 bases, and 14 bases lay in between.

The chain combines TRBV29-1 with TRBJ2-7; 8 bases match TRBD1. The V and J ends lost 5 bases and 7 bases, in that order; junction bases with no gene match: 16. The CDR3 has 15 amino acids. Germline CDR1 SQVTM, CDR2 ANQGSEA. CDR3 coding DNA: TGCAGCGTTATTGACGCAGGGGGCCCCACGGGGGAGCAGTACTTC. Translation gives CSVIDAGGPTGEQYF.